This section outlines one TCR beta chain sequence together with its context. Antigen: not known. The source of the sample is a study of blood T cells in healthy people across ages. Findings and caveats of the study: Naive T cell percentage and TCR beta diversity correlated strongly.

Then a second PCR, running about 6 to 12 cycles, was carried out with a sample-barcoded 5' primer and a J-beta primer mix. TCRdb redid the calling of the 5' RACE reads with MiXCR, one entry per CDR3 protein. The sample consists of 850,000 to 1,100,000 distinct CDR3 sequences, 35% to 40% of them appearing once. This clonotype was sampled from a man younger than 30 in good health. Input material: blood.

CDR3 region: CASSSDLQGNPYEQYF. The CDR3 DNA follows: TGTGCCAGCAGCTCGGACCTACAGGGAAACCCCTACGAGCAGTACTTC. The V call is TRBV5-6, the J call TRBJ2-5; D is perhaps TRBD1 (6 bases). With the DNA end fitting TRBJ2-7 better, the J assignment may be wrong. Germline V gene data show CDR1 as SGHDT and CDR2 as YYEEEE. CDR3 size: 16 residues.